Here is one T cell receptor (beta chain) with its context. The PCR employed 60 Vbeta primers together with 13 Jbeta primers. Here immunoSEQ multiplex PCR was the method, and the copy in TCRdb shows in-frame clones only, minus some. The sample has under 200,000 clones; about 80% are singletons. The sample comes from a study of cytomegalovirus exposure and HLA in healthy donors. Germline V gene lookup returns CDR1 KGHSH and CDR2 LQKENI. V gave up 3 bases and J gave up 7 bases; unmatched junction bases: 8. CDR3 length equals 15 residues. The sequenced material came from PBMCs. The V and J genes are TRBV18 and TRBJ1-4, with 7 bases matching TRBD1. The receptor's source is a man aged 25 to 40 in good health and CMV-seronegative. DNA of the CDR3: TGTGCCAGCTCACCCCAGGGGGATAGCGGTGAAAAACTGTTTTTT. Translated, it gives CASSPQGDSGEKLFF.